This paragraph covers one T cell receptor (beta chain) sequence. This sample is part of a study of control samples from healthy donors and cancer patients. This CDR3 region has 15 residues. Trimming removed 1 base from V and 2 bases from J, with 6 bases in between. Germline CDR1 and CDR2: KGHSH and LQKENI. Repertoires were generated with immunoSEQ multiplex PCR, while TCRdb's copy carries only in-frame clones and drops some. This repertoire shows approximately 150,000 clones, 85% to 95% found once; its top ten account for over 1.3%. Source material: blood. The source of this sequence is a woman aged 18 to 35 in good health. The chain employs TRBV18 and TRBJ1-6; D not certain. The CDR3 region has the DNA TGTGCCAGCTCACCACAGGGCCCCTATAATTCACCCCTCCACTTT. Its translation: CASSPQGPYNSPLHF.